Reported below is one T cell receptor beta chain. This sample was included in a study of blood T cell repertoires in COVID-19. TCRdb's copy holds only in-frame clones and misses some; the assay was immunoSEQ multiplex PCR. The sample includes about 170,000 clones, 83% seen only once; the top ten take over 2%. V lost 7 bases to trimming and J lost 7 bases, with 17 bases between them. Germline CDR1 LNHDA, CDR2 SQIVND (reference sequence). The CDR3 runs to 13 residues. The sequence derives from a woman older than 75 with acute or convalescent COVID-19. V gene TRBV19 combines with J gene TRBJ2-7, with a weak D call TRBD1 (5 bases). The specimen sequenced was peripheral blood. The CDR3 protein is CASTPGGADEQYF. DNA of the CDR3: TGTGCCAGTACTCCGGGTGGGGCGGATGAGCAGTACTTC.